The next 12 T cell receptor beta chains were all read from a single sample in a study of blood T cells in healthy people across ages. It was with a sample-barcoded 5' primer and a J-beta primer mix that a second PCR of roughly 7 to 12 cycles was run. MiXCR, applied by TCRdb to the 5' RACE reads, yields one record per CDR3 protein. Of about 720,000 distinct CDR3 sequences in the sample, roughly 25% were seen once. The same specimen was also included in a second study, on T cells of mothers and their children.

Sequencing was performed on blood. These receptors came from a boy between 10 and 17 years old in good health.

The chain couples TRBV20-1 to TRBJ1-1; no clear D. The CDR3 length is 14 residues. V lost 5 bases and J 3 bases, leaving 16 bases between the germline ends. Germline CDR1 DFQATT, CDR2 SNEGSKA (reference sequence). CDR3 sequence: CSAYDDGDDTEAFF. DNA for the CDR3: TGCAGTGCTTACGACGACGGAGATGACACTGAAGCTTTCTTT.

The rearrangement links TRBV20-1 to TRBJ1-1, with TRBD1 as a possible D gene (6 bases). The CDR3 covers 13 residues. Trimming left V 3 bases short and J 1 base short, with 9 bases between. The germline CDR1 and CDR2 sequences are DFQATT and SNEGSKA (reference sequence). The CDR3: CSASTGSNTEAFF. CDR3 coding DNA: TGCAGTGCTAGTACAGGGTCGAACACTGAAGCTTTCTTT.

The chain's CDR3 is CSASGSVNEQFF. The DNA for the CDR3 is TGCAGTGCTAGCGGGAGTGTGAATGAGCAGTTCTTC. This chain uses TRBV20-1 with TRBJ2-5, with D maybe TRBD2 (6 bases). The DNA end is more similar to TRBJ2-1, so the J call may be wrong. This CDR3 contains 12 residues. The germline V gene encodes CDR1 DFQATT and CDR2 SNEGSKA (reference sequence).

As concerns this clonotype: One end of the junction varies from germline; a read error may be responsible. The chain employs TRBV4-3 and TRBJ1-3; 7 bases match TRBD1. CDR3 length equals 17 residues. Germline CDR1 LGHNA, CDR2 YSLEER. The DNA for the CDR3 is TGCGCCAGCAGCCAAGGAACAGGGGCAAGCTCTGGAAACACCGTATATTTT. This sequence encodes CASSQGTGASSGNTVYF.

This sequence joins TRBV29-1 and TRBJ1-6; 8 positions match TRBD1. This CDR3 has 13 residues. The J segment lost 8 bases and the V segment lost 7 bases, leaving 7 bases of the junction unmatched. From germline, CDR1 is SQVTM and CDR2 ANQGSEA. As DNA, the CDR3 is TGCAGCGCTTCCGGGACAGGAGATTCACCCCTCCACTTT. This gives the protein CSASGTGDSPLHF.

The chain is built from TRBV27 and TRBJ1-4; TRBD1 aligns across 8 bases. The junction had 22 bases not matched to a gene; V was cut back by 8 bases and J by 8 bases. Germline V CDR1 and CDR2: MNHEY, SMNVEV (reference sequence). The CDR3 consists of 18 residues. The CDR3 bases are TGTGCCAGCGGAAAGAGCCCAACCAGGGGGCAATCAGGGGAAAAACTGTTTTTT. The encoded protein is CASGKSPTRGQSGEKLFF.

The V and J genes are TRBV25-1 and TRBJ2-5; the D gene is possibly TRBD1 (6 bases). The ends were cut back, 10 bases at V and 13 bases at J, with 28 bases in the middle. Looked up from germline, CDR1 is MGHDK and CDR2 is SYGVNS. This CDR3 comprises 14 residues. The CDR3 DNA sequence: TGTGCCACAGCCTTGACAGGTTCCTCCTACGAGCGGTACTTC. Its protein product is CATALTGSSYERYF.

This clonotype was picked up a small number of times. The chain combines TRBV7-2 with TRBJ2-3; D unclear. Trimming took off 1 base at V and 5 bases at J, with 13 bases between the two ends. Germline V gene lookup returns CDR1 SGHTA and CDR2 FQGNSA. The CDR3 contains 15 residues. This CDR3 reads CASSLGLLRGDTQYF. The CDR3 region has the DNA TGTGCCAGCAGCTTAGGGCTCCTCCGAGGAGATACGCAGTATTTT.

The genes are TRBV27 and TRBJ2-7; 8 bases align to TRBD1. Germline CDR1 is MNHEY and CDR2 is SMNVEV (reference sequence). The CDR3 loop spans 14 amino acids. Germline trimming cut 6 bases from V and 3 bases from J; bases unmatched to any gene: 7. This CDR3 is CASRDRGVSYEQYF. The CDR3 coding sequence is TGTGCCAGCAGAGACAGGGGAGTTAGCTACGAGCAGTACTTC.

This clonotype was seen a handful of times. The chain links TRBV7-9 to TRBJ1-4, with D possibly being TRBD1 (6 bases). The CDR3 has 14 residues. The V end lost 5 bases, the J end lost 8 bases, and 15 bases lay between the germline ends. From germline, CDR1 is SEHNR and CDR2 FQNEAQ (reference sequence). The chain's CDR3 is CASSPRGGSEKLFF. The CDR3 nucleotides are TGTGCCAGCAGCCCTAGGGGGGGGAGCGAAAAACTGTTTTTT.

This clonotype appeared a single time. This rearrangement joins TRBV7-8 to TRBJ1-4; D not resolved. The germline V and J ends were trimmed by 1 base and 4 bases, with 16 bases remaining between them. Germline loops: CDR1 SGHVS, CDR2 FQNEAQ. This CDR3 comprises 17 residues. In nucleotides, the CDR3 is TGTGCCAGCAGCTTAGGTATGATGGTCAGTTATAATGAAAAACTGTTTTTT. It specifies CASSLGMMVSYNEKLFF. Looking up the rest from reference TRBV7-8 and TRBJ1-4 gives the full variable domain: GAGVSQSPRYKVAKRGQDVALRCDPISGHVSLFWYQQALGQGPEFLTYFQNEAQLDKSGLPSDRFFAERPEGSVSTLKIQRTQQEDSAVYLCASSLGMMVSYNEKLFFGSGTQLSVL.

In the case of this clonotype: The CDR3 ends on some other residue instead of the conserved phenylalanine or tryptophan, so this is likely a read error. The chain carries TRBV20-1 and TRBJ2-5; tentatively, D is TRBD1 (6 bases). The CDR3 has 14 amino acids. Germline V gene lookup returns CDR1 DFQATT and CDR2 SNEGSKA (reference sequence). V was pared by 7 bases and J by 2 bases, with 17 bases between. CDR3 protein: CSVKHGQRQETQYC. DNA of the CDR3: TGCAGTGTCAAGCACGGACAGAGGCAAGAGACCCAGTACTGC.